A single T cell receptor beta chain is shown here with its context. The data belong to a study of T cell repertoires in cytomegalovirus infection. From germline, CDR1 is SGHTA and CDR2 FQGNSA. V was trimmed by 5 bases and J by 8 bases, leaving 18 bases between them. The CDR3 is 15 residues long. TCRdb reprocessed the reads via MiXCR and lists one record per CDR3 protein. The data show approximately 750,000 distinct CDR3 sequences, 35% seen once. The origin of this receptor is a human donor in good health (CMV status not recorded). Some clones in this sample may be carry-over from other donors' samples. The sequenced material came from PBMCs. The chain has TRBV7-2 and TRBJ1-4; TRBD1 is a possible D gene (6 bases). CDR3 DNA: TGTGCCAGCAGCGTAGGCGGTGGCCAGGGGGAAAAACTGTTTTTT. This translates into CASSVGGGQGEKLFF.